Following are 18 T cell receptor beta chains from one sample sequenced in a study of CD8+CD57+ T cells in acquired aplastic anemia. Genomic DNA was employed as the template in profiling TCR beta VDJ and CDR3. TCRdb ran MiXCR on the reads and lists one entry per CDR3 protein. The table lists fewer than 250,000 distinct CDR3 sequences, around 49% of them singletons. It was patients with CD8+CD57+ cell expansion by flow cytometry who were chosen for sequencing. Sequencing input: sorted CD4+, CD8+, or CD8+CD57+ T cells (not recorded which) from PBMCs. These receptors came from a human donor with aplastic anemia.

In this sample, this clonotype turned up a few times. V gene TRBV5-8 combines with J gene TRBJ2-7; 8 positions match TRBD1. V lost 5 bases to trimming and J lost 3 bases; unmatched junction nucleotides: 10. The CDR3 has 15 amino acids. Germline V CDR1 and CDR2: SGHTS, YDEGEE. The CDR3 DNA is TGTGCCAGCAGTATTCCGGGACAGGCTTTCTACGAGCAGTACTTC. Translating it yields CASSIPGQAFYEQYF.

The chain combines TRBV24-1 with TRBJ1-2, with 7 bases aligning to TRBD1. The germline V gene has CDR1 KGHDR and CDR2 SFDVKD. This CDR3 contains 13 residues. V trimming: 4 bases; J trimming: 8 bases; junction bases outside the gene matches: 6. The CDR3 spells CATSEGAGGGYTF. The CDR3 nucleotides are TGTGCCACCAGTGAGGGGGCAGGGGGAGGCTACACCTTC.

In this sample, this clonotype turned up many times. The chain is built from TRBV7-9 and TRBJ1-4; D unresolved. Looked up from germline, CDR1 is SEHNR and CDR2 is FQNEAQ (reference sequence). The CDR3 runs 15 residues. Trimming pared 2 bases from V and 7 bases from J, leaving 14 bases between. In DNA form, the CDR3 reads TGTGCCAGCAGCTTAAGAGTCCCGGGGTCTGAAAAACTGTTTTTT. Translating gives CASSLRVPGSEKLFF.

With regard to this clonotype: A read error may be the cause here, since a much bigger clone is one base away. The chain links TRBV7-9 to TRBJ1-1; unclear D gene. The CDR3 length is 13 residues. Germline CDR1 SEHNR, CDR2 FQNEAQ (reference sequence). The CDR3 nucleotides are TGTGTCAGCAGCTTAGTAGAAAACACTGAAGCTTTCTTT. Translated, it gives CVSSLVENTEAFF.

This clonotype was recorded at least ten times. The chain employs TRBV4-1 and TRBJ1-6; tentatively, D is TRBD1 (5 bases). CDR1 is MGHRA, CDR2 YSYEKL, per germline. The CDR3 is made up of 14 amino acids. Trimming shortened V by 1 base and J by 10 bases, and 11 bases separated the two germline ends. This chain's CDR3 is CASSQGAGQSPLHF. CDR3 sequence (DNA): TGCGCCAGCAGCCAAGGCGCAGGGCAATCACCCCTCCACTTT.

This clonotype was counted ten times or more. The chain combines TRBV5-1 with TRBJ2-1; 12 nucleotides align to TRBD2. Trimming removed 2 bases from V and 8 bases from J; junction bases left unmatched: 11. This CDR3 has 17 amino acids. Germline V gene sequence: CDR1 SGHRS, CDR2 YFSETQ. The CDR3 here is CASSFHPTSGGFDEQFF. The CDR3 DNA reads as TGCGCCAGCAGCTTCCACCCGACTAGCGGGGGTTTCGATGAGCAGTTCTTC.

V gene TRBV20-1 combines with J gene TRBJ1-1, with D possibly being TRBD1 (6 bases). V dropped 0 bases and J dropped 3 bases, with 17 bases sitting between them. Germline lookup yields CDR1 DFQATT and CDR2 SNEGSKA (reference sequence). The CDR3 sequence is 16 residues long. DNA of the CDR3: TGCAGTGCTAGAGATGCGGCCAGGGGAGGGGACACTGAAGCTTTCTTT. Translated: CSARDAARGGDTEAFF.

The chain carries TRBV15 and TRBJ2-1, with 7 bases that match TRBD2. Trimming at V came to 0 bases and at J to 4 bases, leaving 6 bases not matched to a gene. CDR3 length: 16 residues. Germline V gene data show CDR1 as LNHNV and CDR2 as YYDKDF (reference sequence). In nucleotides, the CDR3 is TGTGCCACCAGCAGAGATATGGCGGGAGAATACAATGAGCAGTTCTTC. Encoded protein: CATSRDMAGEYNEQFF.

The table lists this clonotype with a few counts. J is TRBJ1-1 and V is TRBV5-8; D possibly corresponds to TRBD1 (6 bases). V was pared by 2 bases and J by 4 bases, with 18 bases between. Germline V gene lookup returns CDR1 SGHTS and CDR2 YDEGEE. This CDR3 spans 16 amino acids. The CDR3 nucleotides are TGTGCCAGCAGCTTAGCCGGGGGCCTTAGGGGCACTGAAGCTTTCTTT. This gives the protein CASSLAGGLRGTEAFF.

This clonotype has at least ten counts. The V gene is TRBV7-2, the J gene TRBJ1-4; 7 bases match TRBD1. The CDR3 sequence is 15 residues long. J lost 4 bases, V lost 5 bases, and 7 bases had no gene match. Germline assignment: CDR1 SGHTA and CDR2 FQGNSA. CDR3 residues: CASSPSDRRNEKLFF. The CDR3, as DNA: TGTGCCAGCAGCCCTTCGGACAGGCGTAATGAAAAACTGTTTTTT.

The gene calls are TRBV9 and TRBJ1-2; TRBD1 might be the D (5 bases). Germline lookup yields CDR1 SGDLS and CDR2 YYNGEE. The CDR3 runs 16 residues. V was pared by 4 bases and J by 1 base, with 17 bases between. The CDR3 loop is CASSSGATEINYGYTF. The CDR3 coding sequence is TGTGCCAGCAGCTCCGGGGCCACCGAAATTAACTATGGCTACACCTTC.

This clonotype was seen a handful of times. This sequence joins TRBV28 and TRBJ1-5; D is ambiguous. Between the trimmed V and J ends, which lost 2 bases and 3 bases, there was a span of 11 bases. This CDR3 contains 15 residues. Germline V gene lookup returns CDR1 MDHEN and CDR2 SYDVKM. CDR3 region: CASSLQALDNQPQHF. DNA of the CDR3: TGTGCCAGCAGTTTACAGGCATTGGACAATCAGCCCCAGCATTTT.

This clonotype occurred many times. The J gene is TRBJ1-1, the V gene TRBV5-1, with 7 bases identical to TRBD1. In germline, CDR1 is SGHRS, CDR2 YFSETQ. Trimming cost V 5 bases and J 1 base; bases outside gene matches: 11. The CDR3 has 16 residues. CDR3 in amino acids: CASRPGGGGENTEAFF. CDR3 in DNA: TGCGCCAGCAGACCAGGCGGAGGGGGCGAGAACACTGAAGCTTTCTTT.

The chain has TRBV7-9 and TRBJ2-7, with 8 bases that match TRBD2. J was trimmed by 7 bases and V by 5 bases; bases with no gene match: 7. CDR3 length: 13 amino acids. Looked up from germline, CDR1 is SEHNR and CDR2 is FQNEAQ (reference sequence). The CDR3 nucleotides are TGTGCCAGCAGCCCCGGGACTAGGGGTGAGCAGTACTTC. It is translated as CASSPGTRGEQYF.

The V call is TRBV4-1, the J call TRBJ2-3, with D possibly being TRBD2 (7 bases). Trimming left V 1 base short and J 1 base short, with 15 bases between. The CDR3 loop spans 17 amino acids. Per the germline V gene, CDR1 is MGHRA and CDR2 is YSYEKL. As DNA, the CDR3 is TGCGCCAGCAGCCAAGCGTCGAGGGGGGGTGGCACAGATACGCAGTATTTT. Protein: CASSQASRGGGTDTQYF.

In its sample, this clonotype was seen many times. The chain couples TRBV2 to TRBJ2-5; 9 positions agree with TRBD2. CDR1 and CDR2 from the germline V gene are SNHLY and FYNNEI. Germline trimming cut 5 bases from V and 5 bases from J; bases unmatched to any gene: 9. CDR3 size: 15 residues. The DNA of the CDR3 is TGTGCCAGCAGTCCTGAGGCGGGGGGGGGGGAGACCCAGTACTTC. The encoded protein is CASSPEAGGGETQYF.

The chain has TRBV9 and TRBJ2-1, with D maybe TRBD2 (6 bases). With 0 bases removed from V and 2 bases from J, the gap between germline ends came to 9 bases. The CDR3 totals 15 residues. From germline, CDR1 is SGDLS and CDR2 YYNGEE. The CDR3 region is CASSVEASAYNEQFF. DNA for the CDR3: TGTGCCAGCAGCGTAGAGGCTAGCGCCTACAATGAGCAGTTCTTC.

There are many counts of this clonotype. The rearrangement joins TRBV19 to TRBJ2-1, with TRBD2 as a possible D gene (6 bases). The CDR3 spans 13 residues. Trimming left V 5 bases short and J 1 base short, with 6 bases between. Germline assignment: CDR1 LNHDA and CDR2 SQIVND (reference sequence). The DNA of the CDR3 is TGTGCCAGTAGTCGGGGGTCCTACAATGAGCAGTTCTTC. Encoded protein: CASSRGSYNEQFF.